What follows are 22 T cell receptor beta chains derived from one specimen sequenced in a study of blood T cells in healthy people across ages. A second PCR, run for 7 to 11 cycles, used a sample-barcoded 5' primer plus a J-beta primer mix. Each CDR3 protein gets one entry after TCRdb re-called the 5' RACE reads with MiXCR. The top ten clones hold roughly 7.9% of a sample with more than 1.4 million distinct CDR3 sequences, about 40% of them seen once. The sample taken for sequencing was blood. The receptors were sampled from a woman aged 18-29 years in good health.

The chain has TRBV12-3 or TRBV12-4 and TRBJ2-6; D is uncertain. V was pared by 3 bases and J by 2 bases, with 5 bases between. This CDR3 contains 14 residues. The CDR3 DNA is TGTGCCAGCAGTTTGGGCCCTGGGGCCAACGTCCTGACTTTC. It yields the protein CASSLGPGANVLTF.

This clonotype was counted a few times. V gene TRBV27 combines with J gene TRBJ2-7; the D gene is possibly TRBD2 (7 bases). Trimming stripped 8 bases from V and 3 bases from J, with 14 bases between. Germline V gene data show CDR1 as MNHEY and CDR2 as SMNVEV (reference sequence). CDR3 size: 13 residues. CDR3 coding DNA: TGTGCCAGCGGAGCCGGGGGGCTCTACGAGCAGTACTTC. The encoded protein is CASGAGGLYEQYF.

This clonotype was observed a handful of times. The chain carries TRBV18 and TRBJ2-2, with TRBD2 identical over 11 bases. The V gene end was trimmed by 5 bases and the J gene end by 6 bases; junction bases not matched to a gene: 8. Germline-derived CDR1 and CDR2 are KGHSH and LQKENI. The CDR3 totals 16 residues. CDR3 sequence: CASSAALAGDAGELFF. DNA of the CDR3: TGTGCCAGCTCAGCGGCACTAGCGGGAGACGCCGGGGAGCTGTTTTTT. The full variable domain, with the rest looked up from reference TRBV18 and TRBJ2-2, is NAGVMQNPRHLVRRRGQEARLRCSPMKGHSHVYWYRQLPEEGLKFMVYLQKENIIDESGMPKERFSAEFPKEGPSILRIQQVVRGDSAAYFCASSAALAGDAGELFFGEGSRLTVL.

V is TRBV7-9 and J is TRBJ2-1; 13 positions match TRBD2. After removal of 1 base from V and 3 bases from J, the junction contained 6 bases not matched to a gene. This CDR3 has 18 amino acids. Germline CDR1 reads SEHNR; CDR2 reads FQNEAQ (reference sequence). DNA for the CDR3: TGTGCCAGCAGCTTAGGGACCGGGACTAGCGGGATCTACAATGAGCAGTTCTTC. This gives the protein CASSLGTGTSGIYNEQFF.

The chain recombines TRBV12-3 or TRBV12-4 with TRBJ2-2; D may be TRBD2 (6 bases). The CDR3 sequence is 15 residues long. Trimming shortened V by 4 bases and J by 6 bases, and 15 bases separated the two germline ends. CDR3 loop: CASSSRLPSAGELFF. CDR3 in DNA: TGTGCCAGCAGTTCCCGTCTACCTAGCGCCGGGGAGCTGTTTTTT.

This chain connects TRBV7-2 to TRBJ1-1; D remains ambiguous. This CDR3 is 15 amino acids long. Between the trimmed V and J ends, which lost 5 bases and 1 base, there was a span of 14 bases. The germline CDR1 and CDR2 sequences are SGHTA and FQGNSA. The CDR3 DNA sequence: TGTGCCAGCAGCCTCCGAAGCAGTAAGAACACTGAAGCTTTCTTT. Amino acids: CASSLRSSKNTEAFF.

The chain couples TRBV12-3 or TRBV12-4 to TRBJ1-2, with D maybe TRBD1 (5 bases). V gave up 7 bases and J gave up 6 bases, with 12 bases separating them. The CDR3 sequence is 12 residues long. The CDR3 region is CASTIGDDGYTF. CDR3 bases: TGTGCCAGCACCATCGGGGACGATGGCTACACCTTC.

The chain is built from TRBV27 and TRBJ2-3; no reliable D call. The CDR3 runs to 14 residues. CDR1 and CDR2 from the germline V gene are MNHEY and SMNVEV (reference sequence). Trimming stripped 2 bases from V and 5 bases from J, with 11 bases between. The CDR3 DNA reads TGTGCCAGCAGTTTACATGTCAGGAAAGATACGCAGTATTTT. Translating it yields CASSLHVRKDTQYF.

The chain links TRBV20-1 to TRBJ2-2, with D tentatively TRBD2 (5 bases). V shed 2 bases and J shed 3 bases, with 13 bases lying between them. The CDR3 is made up of 15 amino acids. CDR1 and CDR2 from the germline V gene are DFQATT and SNEGSKA (reference sequence). The CDR3 sequence is CSARPRGPDTGELFF. The DNA for the CDR3 is TGCAGTGCTAGACCTCGGGGTCCCGACACCGGGGAGCTGTTTTTT.

This sequence joins TRBV11-2 and TRBJ2-7; 11 nucleotides match TRBD2. V gave up 4 bases and J gave up 6 bases; unmatched junction bases: 8. The CDR3 loop spans 15 amino acids. Germline loops: CDR1 SGHAT, CDR2 FQNNGV. CDR3 DNA: TGTGCCAGCAGCTCGGGACTAGCGGAACTCAGCGAGCAGTACTTC. Translated: CASSSGLAELSEQYF.

This sequence joins TRBV12-3 or TRBV12-4 and TRBJ2-3, with D perhaps TRBD2 (6 bases). V gave up 6 bases and J gave up 11 bases, with 15 bases separating them. This CDR3 spans 12 amino acids. CDR3 region: CASSPVLGGQYF. The CDR3 bases are TGTGCCAGCAGCCCTGTCCTCGGGGGGCAGTATTTT.

The rearrangement links TRBV5-5 to TRBJ2-1; TRBD2 aligns across 7 bases. There are 16 residues in the CDR3. Per germline, CDR1 SGHKS and CDR2 YYEKEE (reference sequence). The V and J ends lost 1 base and 2 bases, in that order; junction bases with no gene match: 6. The CDR3 reads CASSLTLAETYNEQFF. Here the CDR3 DNA reads TGTGCCAGCAGCTTGACCCTAGCGGAGACCTACAATGAGCAGTTCTTC.

The V gene is TRBV6-1, the J gene TRBJ1-1, with 7 bases matching TRBD1. The CDR3 is 14 amino acids. Germline CDR1 reads MNHNS; CDR2 reads SASEGT. The V and J ends lost 2 bases and 8 bases, in that order; junction bases with no gene match: 8. The CDR3 loop reads CASSETGTAAEAFF. DNA of the CDR3: TGTGCCAGCAGTGAAACCGGGACAGCGGCGGAAGCTTTCTTT.

To note about this clonotype: One junction end does not reproduce the germline sequence, and a read error may be involved. The J gene is TRBJ2-1, the V gene TRBV20-1; 11 positions agree with TRBD2. The CDR3 sequence is 16 residues long. Germline V gene sequence: CDR1 DFQATT, CDR2 SNEGSKA (reference sequence). CDR3 bases: TGCGGTGCCAACCCCCTCCTAGCGGGAGGTATAAATGAGCAGTTCTTC. It translates to CGANPLLAGGINEQFF.

In DNA form, the CDR3 reads TGTGCCAGCTCCCCGCCTGCTGTGCTCGAGCAGTACTTC. Its protein product is CASSPPAVLEQYF. The chain combines TRBV18 with TRBJ2-7; D is undetermined. This CDR3 region has 13 residues. Trimming cost V 6 bases and J 6 bases, with 15 bases left between them. Germline V gene data show CDR1 as KGHSH and CDR2 as LQKENI.

This chain connects TRBV2 to TRBJ2-1, with 8 nucleotides matching TRBD2. The CDR3 contains 14 residues. CDR1 and CDR2 (germline): SNHLY, FYNNEI. V lost 6 bases and J lost 9; bases outside the gene matches: 10. CDR3 residues: CASSIDGGDGEQFF. The CDR3 region has the DNA TGTGCCAGCAGCATTGACGGGGGGGACGGTGAGCAGTTCTTC.

V usage is TRBV7-2 and J usage is TRBJ1-1; D ambiguous. The germline gives CDR1 SGHTA, CDR2 FQGNSA. Trimming took off 3 bases at V and 6 bases at J, with 11 bases between the two ends. CDR3 length: 13 amino acids. DNA of the CDR3: TGTGCCAGCAGCTTCTCCCCTCCATCTGAAGCTTTCTTT. It is translated as CASSFSPPSEAFF.

This clonotype was counted between two and nine times. The chain joins TRBV7-9 to TRBJ1-2, with TRBD1 as a possible D gene (5 bases). The V and J ends lost 10 bases and 4 bases respectively, with 13 bases between them. There are 12 residues in the CDR3. Germline V gene sequence: CDR1 SEHNR, CDR2 FQNEAQ (reference sequence). CDR3 sequence: CAITDSLYGYTF. The CDR3 DNA sequence: TGTGCCATCACTGACAGCCTCTATGGCTACACCTTC.

This clonotype showed up just a few times. The V and J genes are TRBV4-1 and TRBJ1-1, with D maybe TRBD1 (5 bases). From germline, CDR1 is MGHRA and CDR2 YSYEKL. The CDR3 extends over 14 amino acids. Trimming cost V 0 bases and J 6 bases, with 11 bases left between them. The CDR3 DNA is TGCGCCAGCAGCCAAGACAGGGTAGGGTCTGAAGCTTTCTTT. Its protein product is CASSQDRVGSEAFF.

There are a few counts of this clonotype. This CDR3 is CASSYRTGEETQYF. The CDR3 region has the DNA TGTGCCAGCAGTTACCGGACAGGGGAAGAGACCCAGTACTTC. This chain joins TRBV6-5 and TRBJ2-5; TRBD1 agrees at 9 bases. This CDR3 has 14 amino acids. The J segment lost 3 bases and the V segment lost 2 bases, leaving 1 base of the junction unmatched. Germline CDR1 MNHEY, CDR2 SVGAGI.

V is TRBV29-1 and J is TRBJ2-1; 10 positions match TRBD2. The CDR3 consists of 16 residues. Germline CDR1 reads SQVTM; CDR2 reads ANQGSEA. The V gene end was trimmed by 5 bases and the J gene end by 2 bases; junction bases not matched to a gene: 9. CDR3 DNA: TGCAGCGTTCGGCCACTAGCGGGACAGACCTACAATGAGCAGTTCTTC. Encoded protein: CSVRPLAGQTYNEQFF.

The genes are TRBV3-1 and TRBJ2-1; D gene unclear. This CDR3 has 15 residues. V was pared by 0 bases and J by 3 bases, with 9 bases between. Germline V gene sequence: CDR1 LGHDT, CDR2 YNNKEL (reference sequence). Here the CDR3 reads CASSQDRGFYNEQFF. The CDR3 DNA reads TGTGCCAGCAGCCAAGATCGTGGGTTCTACAATGAGCAGTTCTTC.